The clone carrying this T cell receptor (beta chain) was counted many times. No antigen is known for it. An absence of ophthalmopathy progression within 18 months meant stable Graves' hyperthyroidism. Germline assignment: CDR1 MDHEN and CDR2 SYDVKM. The CDR3 has 12 amino acids. The V end lost 2 bases, the J end lost 1 base, and 3 bases lay between the germline ends. Researchers took RNA transcripts and amplified the TCR beta CDR3 regions from them. The TCR CDR3 first-round RT-PCR relied on the HTBI primer set. Each CDR3 protein gets one entry after TCRdb re-called the multiplex PCR reads with MiXCR. The sample contains 350,000 to 500,000 distinct CDR3 sequences, roughly 15% of which appear only once. The data are from a study of T cells in Graves' hyperthyroidism and ophthalmopathy. General study findings and limits: Most expanded thyroid clonotypes above 0.001 also appeared in blood.

This clonotype was sampled from a woman aged 18-29 years with Graves' hyperthyroidism. The rearrangement joins TRBV28 to TRBJ2-7; no clear D gene. The sequencing sample was made of blood. CDR3 nucleotide sequence: TGTGCCAGCAGTTTACGGTCCTACGAGCAGTACTTC. Translating gives CASSLRSYEQYF. Full variable domain (missing parts from reference TRBV28 and TRBJ2-7): DVKVTQSSRYLVKRTGEKVFLECVQDMDHENMFWYRQDPGLGLRLIYFSYDVKMKEKGDIPEGYSVSREKKERFSLILESASTNQTSMYLCASSLRSYEQYFGPGTRLTVT.